This T cell receptor (beta chain) came from a study of T cells in tuberculosis. Study context: In South Africa, adults with active tuberculosis were compared with IGRA-negative and latently infected IGRA-positive adolescents.

This CDR3 comprises 16 residues. CDR1 SEHNR and CDR2 FQNEAQ come from the germline V gene (reference sequence). Germline trimming cut 0 bases from V and 9 bases from J; bases unmatched to any gene: 13. Regarding this clone: Its antigen remains unidentified.

Study-level results: Smaller alpha distances in active tuberculosis partly reflected shorter CDR3-alpha lengths.

Clones were sequenced by immunoSEQ multiplex PCR, and TCRdb holds only the in-frame ones, with some missing. The sample shows 25,000 to 35,000 clones, approximately 95% of them seen only once. At study entry, adolescents had tuberculin skin tests and IGRA screening. The chain couples TRBV7-9 to TRBJ2-5, with 7 bases fitting TRBD1. The material sequenced was PBMCs. This clonotype was obtained from a donor aged 10-30 years with latent tuberculosis or without tuberculosis infection. CDR3 in amino acids: CASSLAMGQSHWAQYF. The CDR3 nucleotides are TGTGCCAGCAGCTTAGCGATGGGACAGTCCCATTGGGCCCAGTACTTC.